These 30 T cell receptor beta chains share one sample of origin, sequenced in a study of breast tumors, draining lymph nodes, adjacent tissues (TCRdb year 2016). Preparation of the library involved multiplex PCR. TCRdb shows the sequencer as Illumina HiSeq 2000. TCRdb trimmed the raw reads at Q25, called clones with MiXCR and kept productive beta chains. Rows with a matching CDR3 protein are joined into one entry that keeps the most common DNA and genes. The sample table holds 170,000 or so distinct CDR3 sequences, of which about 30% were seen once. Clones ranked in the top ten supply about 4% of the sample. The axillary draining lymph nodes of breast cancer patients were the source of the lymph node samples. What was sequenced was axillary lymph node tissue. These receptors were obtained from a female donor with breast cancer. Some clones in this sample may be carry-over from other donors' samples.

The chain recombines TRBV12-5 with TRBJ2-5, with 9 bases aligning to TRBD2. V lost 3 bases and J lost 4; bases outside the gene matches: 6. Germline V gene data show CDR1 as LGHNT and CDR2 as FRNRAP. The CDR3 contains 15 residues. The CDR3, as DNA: TGTGCTAGTGGTTTCGCTATACTAGCGGGAGAGACCCAGTACTTC. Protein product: CASGFAILAGETQYF.

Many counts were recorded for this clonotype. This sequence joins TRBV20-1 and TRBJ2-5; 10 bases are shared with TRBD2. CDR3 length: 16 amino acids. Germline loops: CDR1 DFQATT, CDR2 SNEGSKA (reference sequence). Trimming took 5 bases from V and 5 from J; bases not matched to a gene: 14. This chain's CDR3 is CSAPGASGGVGETQYF. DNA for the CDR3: TGCAGTGCTCCTGGGGCTAGCGGGGGAGTTGGGGAGACCCAGTACTTC.

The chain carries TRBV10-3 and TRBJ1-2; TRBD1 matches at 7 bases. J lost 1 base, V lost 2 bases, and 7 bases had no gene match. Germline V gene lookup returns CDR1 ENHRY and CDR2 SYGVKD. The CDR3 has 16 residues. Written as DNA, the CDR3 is TGTGCCATCAGTGAGCCAGGGACAGATGGTAACTATGGCTACACCTTC. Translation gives CAISEPGTDGNYGYTF.

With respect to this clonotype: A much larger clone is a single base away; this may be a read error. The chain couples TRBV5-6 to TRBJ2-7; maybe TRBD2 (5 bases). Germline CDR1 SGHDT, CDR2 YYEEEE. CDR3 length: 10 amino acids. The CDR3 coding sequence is TGTGCCAGTGGTGTGAGGGAGCCGTACTTC. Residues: CASGVREPYF.

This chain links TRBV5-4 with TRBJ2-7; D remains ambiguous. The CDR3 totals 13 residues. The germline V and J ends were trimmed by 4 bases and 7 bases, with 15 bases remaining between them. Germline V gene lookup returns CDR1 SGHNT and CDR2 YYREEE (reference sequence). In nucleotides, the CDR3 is TGTGCCAGCAGCCCCATGACCCCCGGGGAGCAGTACTTC. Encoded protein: CASSPMTPGEQYF.

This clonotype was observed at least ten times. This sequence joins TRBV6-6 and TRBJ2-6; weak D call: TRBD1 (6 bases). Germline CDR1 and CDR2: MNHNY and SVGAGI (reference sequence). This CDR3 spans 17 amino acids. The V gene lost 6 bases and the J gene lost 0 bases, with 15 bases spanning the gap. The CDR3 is CASSQNQGNSGANVLTF. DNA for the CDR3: TGTGCCAGCAGCCAAAACCAGGGGAACTCTGGGGCCAACGTCCTGACTTTC.

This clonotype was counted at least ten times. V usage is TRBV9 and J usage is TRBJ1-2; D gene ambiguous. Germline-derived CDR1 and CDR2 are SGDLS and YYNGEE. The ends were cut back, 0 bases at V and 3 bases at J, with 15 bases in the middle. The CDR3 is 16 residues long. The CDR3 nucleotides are TGTGCCAGCAGCGTAGCCGGGGAGGGTTGGCACTATGGCTACACCTTC. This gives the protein CASSVAGEGWHYGYTF.

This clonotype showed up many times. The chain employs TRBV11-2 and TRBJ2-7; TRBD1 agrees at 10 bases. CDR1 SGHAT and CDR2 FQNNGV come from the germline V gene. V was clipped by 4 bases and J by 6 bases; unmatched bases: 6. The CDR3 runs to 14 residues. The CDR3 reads CASSSWTGGAEQYF. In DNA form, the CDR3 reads TGTGCCAGCAGCTCATGGACAGGGGGGGCCGAGCAGTACTTC. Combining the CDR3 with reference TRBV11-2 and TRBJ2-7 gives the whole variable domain EAGVAQSPRYKIIEKRQSVAFWCNPISGHATLYWYQQILGQGPKLLIQFQNNGVVDDSQLPKDRFSAERLKGVDSTLKIQPAKLEDSAVYLCASSSWTGGAEQYFGPGTRLTVT.

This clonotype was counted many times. The CDR3 DNA reads as TGTGCCAGTAGTATTTCGGTGGGGCCCTCCTACGAGCAGTACTTC. Translation gives CASSISVGPSYEQYF. This chain links TRBV19 with TRBJ2-7; perhaps TRBD1 as D (5 bases). Germline V gives CDR1 LNHDA, CDR2 SQIVND (reference sequence). The CDR3 is 15 amino acids. Trimming stripped 3 bases from V and 0 bases from J, with 12 bases between.

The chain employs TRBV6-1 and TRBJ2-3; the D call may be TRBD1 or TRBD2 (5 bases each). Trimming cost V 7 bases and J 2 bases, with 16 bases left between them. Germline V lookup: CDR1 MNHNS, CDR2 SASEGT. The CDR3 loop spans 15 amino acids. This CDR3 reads CASKYGATFTDTQYF. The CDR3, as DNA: TGTGCCAGCAAATACGGGGCCACCTTCACAGATACGCAGTATTTT.

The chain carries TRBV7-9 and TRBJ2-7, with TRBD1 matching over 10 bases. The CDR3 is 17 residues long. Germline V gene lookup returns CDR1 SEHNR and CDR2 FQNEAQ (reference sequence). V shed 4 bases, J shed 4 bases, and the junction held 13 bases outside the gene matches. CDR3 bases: TGTGCCAGCAGCTCCCTGGACGGGACAGGGGTTATTTACGAGCAGTACTTC. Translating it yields CASSSLDGTGVIYEQYF.

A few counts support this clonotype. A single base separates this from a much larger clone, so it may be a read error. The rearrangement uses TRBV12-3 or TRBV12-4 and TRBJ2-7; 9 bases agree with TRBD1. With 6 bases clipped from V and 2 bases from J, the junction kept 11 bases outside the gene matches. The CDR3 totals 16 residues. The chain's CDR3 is CASSFPPGQGTYEQYF. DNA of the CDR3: TGTGCCAGCAGCTTCCCTCCGGGACAGGGTACCTACGAGCAGTACTTC.

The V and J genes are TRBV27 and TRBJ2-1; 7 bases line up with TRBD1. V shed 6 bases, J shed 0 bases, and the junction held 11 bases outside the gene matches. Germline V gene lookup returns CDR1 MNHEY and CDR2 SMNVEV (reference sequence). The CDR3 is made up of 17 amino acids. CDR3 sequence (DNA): TGTGCCAGCAGACACCTCAGGGGACAGAGCTCCTACAATGAGCAGTTCTTC. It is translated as CASRHLRGQSSYNEQFF.

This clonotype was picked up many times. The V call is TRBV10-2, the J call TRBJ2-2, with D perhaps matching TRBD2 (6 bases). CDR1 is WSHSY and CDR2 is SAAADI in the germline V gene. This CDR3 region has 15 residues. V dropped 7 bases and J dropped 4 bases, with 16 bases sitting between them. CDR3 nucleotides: TGCGCCAGCATATGGCGGGACGGGGGCACCGGGGAGCTGTTTTTT. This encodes CASIWRDGGTGELFF.

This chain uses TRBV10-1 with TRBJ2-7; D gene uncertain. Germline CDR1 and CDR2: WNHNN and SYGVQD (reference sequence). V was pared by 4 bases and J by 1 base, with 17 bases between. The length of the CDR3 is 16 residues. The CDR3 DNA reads TGCGCCAGCAGTGCTAGTCCGGCAGCCTCGTCCTACGAGCAGTACTTC. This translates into CASSASPAASSYEQYF.

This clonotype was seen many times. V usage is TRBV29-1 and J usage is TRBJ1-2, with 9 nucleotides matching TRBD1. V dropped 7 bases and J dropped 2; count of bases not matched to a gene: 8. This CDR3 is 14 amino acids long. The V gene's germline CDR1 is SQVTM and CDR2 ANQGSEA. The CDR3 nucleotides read TGCAGCGCCGGGGGACAGGGCGTAAACTATGGCTACACCTTC. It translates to CSAGGQGVNYGYTF.

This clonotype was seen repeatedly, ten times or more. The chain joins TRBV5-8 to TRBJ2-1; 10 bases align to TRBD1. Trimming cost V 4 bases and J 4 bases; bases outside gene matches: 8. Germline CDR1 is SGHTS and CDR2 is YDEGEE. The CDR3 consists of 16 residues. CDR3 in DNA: TGTGCCAGCAGCCTGGGGTCGGGACAGGGGTACAATGAGCAGTTCTTC. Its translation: CASSLGSGQGYNEQFF. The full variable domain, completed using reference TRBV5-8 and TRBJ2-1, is EAGVTQSPTHLIKTRGQQATLRCSPISGHTSVYWYQQALGLGLQFLLWYDEGEERNRGNFPPRFSGRQFPNYSSELNVNALELEDSALYLCASSLGSGQGYNEQFFGPGTRLTVL.

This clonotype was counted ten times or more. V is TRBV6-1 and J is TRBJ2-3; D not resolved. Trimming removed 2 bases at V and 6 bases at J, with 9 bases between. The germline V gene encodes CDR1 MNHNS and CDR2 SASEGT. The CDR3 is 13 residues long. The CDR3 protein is CASSESIRDTQYF. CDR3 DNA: TGTGCCAGCAGTGAAAGTATCAGGGATACGCAGTATTTT.

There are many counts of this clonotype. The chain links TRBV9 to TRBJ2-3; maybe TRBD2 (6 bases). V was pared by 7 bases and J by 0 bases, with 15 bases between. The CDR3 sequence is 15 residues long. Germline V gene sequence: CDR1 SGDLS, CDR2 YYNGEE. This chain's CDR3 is CASSRGGVSTDTQYF. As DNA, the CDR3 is TGTGCCAGCTCTAGAGGAGGGGTTAGCACAGATACGCAGTATTTT.

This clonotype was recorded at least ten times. This CDR3 reads CASSLSRVNTGELFF. In DNA form, the CDR3 reads TGTGCCAGCAGTTTATCGCGGGTGAACACCGGGGAGCTGTTTTTT. The V gene is TRBV12-3 or TRBV12-4, the J gene TRBJ2-2; TRBD2 might be the D (5 bases). The CDR3 consists of 15 residues. V was pared by 2 bases and J by 1 base, with 8 bases between.

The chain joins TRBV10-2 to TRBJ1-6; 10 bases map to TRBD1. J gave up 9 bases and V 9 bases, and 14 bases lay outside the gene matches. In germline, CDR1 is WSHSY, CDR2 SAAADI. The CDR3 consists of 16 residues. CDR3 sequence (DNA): TGCGCCAGTGCTAGAGATCTTGGACAGGGGGTTTCACCCCTCCACTTT. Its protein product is CASARDLGQGVSPLHF.

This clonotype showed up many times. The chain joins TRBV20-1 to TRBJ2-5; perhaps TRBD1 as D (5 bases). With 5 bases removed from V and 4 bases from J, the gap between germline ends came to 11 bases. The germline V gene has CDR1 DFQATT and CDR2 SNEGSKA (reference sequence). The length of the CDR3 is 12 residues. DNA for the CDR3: TGCAGTGCTGGGCGGCAGGGAGAGACCCAGTACTTC. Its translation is CSAGRQGETQYF.

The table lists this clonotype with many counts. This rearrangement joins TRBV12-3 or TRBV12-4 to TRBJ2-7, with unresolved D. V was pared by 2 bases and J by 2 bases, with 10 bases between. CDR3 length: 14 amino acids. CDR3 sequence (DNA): TGTGCCAGCAGTTTAATGTCACTTCCCTACGAGCAGTACTTC. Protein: CASSLMSLPYEQYF.

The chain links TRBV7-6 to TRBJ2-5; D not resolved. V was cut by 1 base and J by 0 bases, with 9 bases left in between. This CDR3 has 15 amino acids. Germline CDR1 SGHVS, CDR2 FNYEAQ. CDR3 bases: TGTGCCAGCAGCTTAGTGAGACGGAACCAAGAGACCCAGTACTTC. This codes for CASSLVRRNQETQYF.

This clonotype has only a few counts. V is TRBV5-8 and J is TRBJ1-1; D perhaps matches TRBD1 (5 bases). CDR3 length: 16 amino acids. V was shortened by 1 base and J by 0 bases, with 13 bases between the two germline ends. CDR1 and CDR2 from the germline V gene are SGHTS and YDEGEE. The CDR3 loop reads CASSLFLTEMNTEAFF. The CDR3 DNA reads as TGTGCCAGCAGCTTGTTCTTGACAGAGATGAACACTGAAGCTTTCTTT.

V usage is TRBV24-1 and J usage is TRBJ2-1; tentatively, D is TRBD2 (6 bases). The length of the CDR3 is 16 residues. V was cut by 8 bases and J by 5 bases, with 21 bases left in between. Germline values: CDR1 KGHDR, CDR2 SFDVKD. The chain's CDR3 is CATKGHRADYDNEQFF. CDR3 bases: TGTGCCACCAAGGGCCATAGGGCGGACTACGACAATGAGCAGTTCTTC.

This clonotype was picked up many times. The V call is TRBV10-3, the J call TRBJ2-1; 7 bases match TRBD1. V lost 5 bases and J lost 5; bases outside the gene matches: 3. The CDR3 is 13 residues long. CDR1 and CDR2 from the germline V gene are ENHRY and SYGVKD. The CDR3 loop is CAISTGQDNEQFF. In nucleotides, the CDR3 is TGTGCCATCAGTACAGGACAGGACAATGAGCAGTTCTTC.

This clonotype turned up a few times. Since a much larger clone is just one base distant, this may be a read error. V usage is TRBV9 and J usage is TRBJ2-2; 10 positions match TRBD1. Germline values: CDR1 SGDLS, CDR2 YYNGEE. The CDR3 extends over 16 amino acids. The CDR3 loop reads CASSTRTGGLTGALFF. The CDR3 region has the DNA TGTGCCAGCAGCACACGGACAGGGGGACTCACCGGGGCGCTGTTTTTT.

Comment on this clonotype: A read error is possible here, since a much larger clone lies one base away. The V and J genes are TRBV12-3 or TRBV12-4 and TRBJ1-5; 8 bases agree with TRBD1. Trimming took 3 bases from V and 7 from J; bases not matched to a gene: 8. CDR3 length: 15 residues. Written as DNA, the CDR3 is TGTGCCAGCAGTTTCGCCAGGGGGCCAAGACAGCCCCAGCATTTT. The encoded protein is CASSFARGPRQPQHF.

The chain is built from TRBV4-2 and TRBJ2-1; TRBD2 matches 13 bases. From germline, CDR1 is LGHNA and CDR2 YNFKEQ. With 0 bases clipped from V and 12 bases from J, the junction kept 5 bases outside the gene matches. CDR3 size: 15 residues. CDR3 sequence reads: CASSQDTSGGARQFF. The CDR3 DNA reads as TGTGCCAGCAGCCAAGACACTAGCGGGGGGGCGAGGCAGTTCTTC.